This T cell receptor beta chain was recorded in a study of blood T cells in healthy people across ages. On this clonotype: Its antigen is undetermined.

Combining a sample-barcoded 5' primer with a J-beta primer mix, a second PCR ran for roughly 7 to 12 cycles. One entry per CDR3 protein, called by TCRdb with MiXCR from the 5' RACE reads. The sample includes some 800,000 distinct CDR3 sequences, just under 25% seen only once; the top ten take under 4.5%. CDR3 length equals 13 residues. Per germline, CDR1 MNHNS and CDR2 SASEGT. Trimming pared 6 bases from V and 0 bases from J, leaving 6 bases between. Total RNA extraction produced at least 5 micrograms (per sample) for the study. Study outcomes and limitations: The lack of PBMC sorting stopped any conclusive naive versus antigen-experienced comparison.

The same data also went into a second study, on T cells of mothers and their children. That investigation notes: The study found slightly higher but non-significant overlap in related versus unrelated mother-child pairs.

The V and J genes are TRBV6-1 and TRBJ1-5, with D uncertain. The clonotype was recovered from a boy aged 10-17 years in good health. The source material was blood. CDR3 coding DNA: TGTGCCAGCAGCGCTAATAGCAATCAGCCCCAGCATTTT. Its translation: CASSANSNQPQHF.